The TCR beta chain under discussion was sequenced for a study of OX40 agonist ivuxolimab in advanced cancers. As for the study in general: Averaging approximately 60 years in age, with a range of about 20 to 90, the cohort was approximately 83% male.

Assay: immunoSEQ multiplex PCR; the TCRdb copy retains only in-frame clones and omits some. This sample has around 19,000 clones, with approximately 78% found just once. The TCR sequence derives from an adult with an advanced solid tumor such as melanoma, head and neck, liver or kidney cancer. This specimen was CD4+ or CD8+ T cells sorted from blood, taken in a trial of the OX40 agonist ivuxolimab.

The DNA of the CDR3 is TGTGCCAGCAGTGAACTAGCCGTTTCCTACGAGCAGTACTTC. This gives the protein CASSELAVSYEQYF. This chain connects TRBV28 to TRBJ2-7; D is perhaps TRBD2 (6 bases). Trimming shortened V by 5 bases and J by 1 base, and 12 bases separated the two germline ends. Germline CDR1 and CDR2: MDHEN and SYDVKM. The CDR3 spans 14 residues.